The source of this T cell receptor (beta chain) is a study of blood T cell repertoires in COVID-19. Study-wide background: T cells, B-cell-depleted T cells, or PBMCs supplied cDNA or gDNA.

Produced via immunoSEQ multiplex PCR; TCRdb's table is partial and in-frame only. The repertoire holds tens of thousands of clones, with 88% as singletons. Germline loops: CDR1 SGHDT, CDR2 YYEEEE. The CDR3 has 11 residues. Trimming took 2 bases from V and 13 from J, leaving 10 bases between them. This sequence was found in a man aged 50 to 59 with active COVID-19. Sequenced: peripheral blood. The gene calls are TRBV5-6 and TRBJ2-1, with TRBD1 as a possible D gene (6 bases). As DNA, the CDR3 is TGTGCCAGCAGCTTACAGGGTCCACAGTTCTTC. Its protein is CASSLQGPQFF.